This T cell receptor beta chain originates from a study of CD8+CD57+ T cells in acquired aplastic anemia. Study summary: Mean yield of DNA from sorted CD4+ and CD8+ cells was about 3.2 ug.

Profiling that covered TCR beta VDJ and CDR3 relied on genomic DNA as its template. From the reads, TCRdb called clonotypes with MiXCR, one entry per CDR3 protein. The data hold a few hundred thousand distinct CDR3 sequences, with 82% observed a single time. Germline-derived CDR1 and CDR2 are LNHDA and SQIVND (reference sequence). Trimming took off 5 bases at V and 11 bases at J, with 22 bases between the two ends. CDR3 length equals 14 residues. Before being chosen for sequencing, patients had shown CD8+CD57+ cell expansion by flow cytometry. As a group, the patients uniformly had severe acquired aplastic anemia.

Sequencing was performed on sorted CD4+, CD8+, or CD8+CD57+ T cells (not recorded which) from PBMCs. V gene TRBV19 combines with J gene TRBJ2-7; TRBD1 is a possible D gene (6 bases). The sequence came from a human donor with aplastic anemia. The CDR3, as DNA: TGTGCCAGTAGTTTAGCAGGGGAAGACTACGATGAGTACTTC. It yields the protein CASSLAGEDYDEYF.